This T cell receptor (beta chain) was recovered during a study of beta chain features in type 1 diabetes. Overall study: When patients were set against healthy donors, age, gender and cell yields were similar.

Study results and limitations: The study found fewer insertions and more deletions at VDJ junctions in type 1 diabetes patients.

This clone came up a few times. Its antigen is not identified. CDR1 is SQVTM and CDR2 is ANQGSEA in the germline V gene. CDR3 length equals 13 residues. V dropped 4 bases and J dropped 6 bases, with 16 bases sitting between them. Expressed TCRB transcripts were sequenced because the entire RNA isolate underwent reverse transcription. Generated by immunoSEQ multiplex PCR, the TCRdb table keeps only in-frame clones and is missing some. The sample has more than 300,000 clones, 8% seen once; the top ten hold 0.44%. The TCR was taken from a woman between 18 and 29 years old in good health. J is TRBJ2-7 and V is TRBV29-1; TRBD2 is a possible D gene (6 bases). Source material: central memory CD4+ T cells from blood. CDR3 sequence reads: CSVGDSYKGEQYF. In DNA form, the CDR3 reads TGCAGCGTTGGGGACTCATATAAAGGCGAGCAGTACTTC.